The T cell receptor (beta chain) under discussion was sequenced for a study of blood T cell repertoires in COVID-19. The overall study: COVID-19 samples from acute and convalescent phases originated in the United States, Italy and Spain. Sources were T cells, B-cell-depleted T cells, or PBMCs; the material itself was cDNA or gDNA.

In Seattle, patients joined the study during active infection and were tracked longitudinally. Germline assignment: CDR1 SEHNR and CDR2 FQNEAQ (reference sequence). The CDR3 consists of 16 residues. Trimming took 5 bases from V and 6 from J; bases not matched to a gene: 10. As processed by the authors: Amplified reference gene primers provided the basis for estimating nucleated cell counts. Clones were read by immunoSEQ multiplex PCR, and TCRdb kept only the in-frame ones, dropping some. That table furnishes V, J and clone size, whereas the DNA furnished D and trimming. The sample includes about 180,000 clones, 75% to 90% of them seen just once.

This receptor was taken from a woman between 40 and 50 years old with COVID-19, enrolled during active disease. The sequenced material came from peripheral blood. V gene TRBV7-9 combines with J gene TRBJ2-7, with 13 nucleotides matching TRBD2. CDR3 region: CASSPRTSGGLSEQYF. CDR3 in DNA: TGTGCCAGCAGCCCCCGGACTAGCGGGGGCCTTAGCGAGCAGTACTTC.